The entry below describes one T cell receptor (beta chain). The CDR3 totals 16 residues. The junction had 4 bases not matched to a gene; V was cut back by 0 bases and J by 0 bases. In germline, CDR1 is SGDLS, CDR2 YYNGEE. The protocol was immunoSEQ multiplex PCR, while the TCRdb copy is restricted to in-frame clones and leaves out a portion. Of tens of thousands of clones listed, 80% to 95% are singletons. The data stem from a study of T cell changes during pregnancy in multiple sclerosis. The chain has TRBV9 and TRBJ2-3, with 7 bases that match TRBD2. The sequencing used peripheral blood, collected before pregnancy. The receptor's source is a female donor with multiple sclerosis, enrolled in a pregnancy study. The CDR3 loop is CASSVDVSGSTDTQYF. DNA of the CDR3: TGTGCCAGCAGCGTAGATGTTAGCGGGAGCACAGATACGCAGTATTTT.